This TCR beta chain was captured in a study of T cell repertoires in aging, cancer and after chemotherapy. A mixed TRB-A/B primer pool amplified rearranged TRB by multiplex touch-down PCR. Each CDR3 protein is one row after TCRdb ran MiXCR on the multiplex PCR reads. The sample shows 4,000 to 6,000 distinct CDR3 sequences, about 20% of them seen only once. The template was genomic DNA from peripheral blood, not RNA. Study-level results: Median generation probability rose over the chemotherapy interval in each cancer cohort, suggesting rebound thymic output. Compared with age-matched healthy donors, untreated hematological or solid cancer patients showed higher blood TCR clonality.

Per germline, CDR1 KGHDR and CDR2 SFDVKD. The CDR3 sequence is 16 residues long. J gave up 0 bases and V 7 bases, and 9 bases lay outside the gene matches. This clonotype came up many times. Antigen unknown. Material for sequencing was blood. The receptor comes from a human donor in good health. The donor label of this sample is uncertain. The V call is TRBV24-1, the J call TRBJ2-3; 7 nucleotides align to TRBD2. CDR3 DNA sequence: TGTGCCACCAGCCGCCAGCGGGATTCAAGCACAGATACGCAGTATTTT. Protein: CATSRQRDSSTDTQYF.